This record looks at one T cell receptor (beta chain) sequence and its context. What it recognizes is unknown. This table comes from immunoSEQ multiplex PCR, and its TCRdb copy is limited to in-frame clones, with some not included. The sample shows tens of thousands of clones, approximately 85% of them seen only once. The record originates from a study of OX40 agonist ivuxolimab in advanced cancers. The wider study: The patients' treatment was ivuxolimab, an agonistic anti-OX40 (CD134) antibody.

Patients with a history of autoimmune disease or on systemic immunosuppression were excluded. Whole-study findings and limits: Expanded clones were, on average, more numerous in CD8+ T cells than in CD4+.

V was cut by 0 bases and J by 3 bases, with 18 bases left in between. The CDR3 consists of 18 residues. Germline V CDR1 and CDR2: SGHAT, FQNNGV. The origin of this receptor is an adult with an advanced solid tumor such as melanoma, head and neck, liver or kidney cancer. This chain connects TRBV11-2 to TRBJ1-3, with D perhaps TRBD1 (5 bases). The starting material was CD4+ or CD8+ T cells sorted from blood, obtained in a trial of the OX40 agonist ivuxolimab. Here the CDR3 reads CASSLEFGQGRLGNTIYF. DNA for the CDR3: TGTGCCAGCAGCTTAGAGTTCGGGCAGGGAAGACTTGGAAACACCATATATTTT.